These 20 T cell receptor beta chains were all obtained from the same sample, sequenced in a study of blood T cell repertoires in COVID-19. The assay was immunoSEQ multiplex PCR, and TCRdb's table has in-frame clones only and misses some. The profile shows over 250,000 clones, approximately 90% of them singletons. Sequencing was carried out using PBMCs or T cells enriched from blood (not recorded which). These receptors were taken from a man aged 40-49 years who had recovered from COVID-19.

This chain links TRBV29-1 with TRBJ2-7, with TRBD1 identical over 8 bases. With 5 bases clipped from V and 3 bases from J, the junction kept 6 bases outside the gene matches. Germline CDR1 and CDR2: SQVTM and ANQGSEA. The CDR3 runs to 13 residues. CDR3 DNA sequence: TGCAGCGTTTTGACAGGGGCGGGCTACGAGCAGTACTTC. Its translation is CSVLTGAGYEQYF.

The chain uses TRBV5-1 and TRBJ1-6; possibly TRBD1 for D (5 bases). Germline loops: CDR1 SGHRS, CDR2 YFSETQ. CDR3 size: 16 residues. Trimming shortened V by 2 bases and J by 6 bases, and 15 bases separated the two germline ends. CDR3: CASSLTGGFVNSPLHF. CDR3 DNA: TGCGCCAGCAGCTTAACGGGGGGTTTCGTTAATTCACCCCTCCACTTT.

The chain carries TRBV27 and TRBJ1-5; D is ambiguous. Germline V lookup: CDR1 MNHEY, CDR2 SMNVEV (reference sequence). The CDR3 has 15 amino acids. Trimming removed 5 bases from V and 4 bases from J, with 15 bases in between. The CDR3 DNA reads TGTGCCAGCAGTCCCAAAAGCCCCTTAAATCAGCCCCAGCATTTT. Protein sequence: CASSPKSPLNQPQHF.

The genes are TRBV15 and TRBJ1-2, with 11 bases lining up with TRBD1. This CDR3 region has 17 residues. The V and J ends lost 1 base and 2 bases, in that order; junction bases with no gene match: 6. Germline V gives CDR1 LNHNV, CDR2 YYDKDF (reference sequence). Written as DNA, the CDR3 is TGTGCCACCAGCAGAGGTCGAGGACAGGGGGCAAACTATGGCTACACCTTC. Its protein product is CATSRGRGQGANYGYTF.

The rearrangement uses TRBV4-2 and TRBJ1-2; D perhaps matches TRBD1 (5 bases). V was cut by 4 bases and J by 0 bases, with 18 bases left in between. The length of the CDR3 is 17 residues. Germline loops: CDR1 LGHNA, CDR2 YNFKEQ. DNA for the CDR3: TGTGCCAGCAGCCCAAAAGGCGACAGCTCAGCTAACTATGGCTACACCTTC. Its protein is CASSPKGDSSANYGYTF.

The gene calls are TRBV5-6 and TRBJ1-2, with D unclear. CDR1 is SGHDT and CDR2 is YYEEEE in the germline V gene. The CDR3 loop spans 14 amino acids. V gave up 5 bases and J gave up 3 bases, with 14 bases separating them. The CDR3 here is CASSLPWGDYGYTF. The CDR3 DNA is TGTGCCAGCAGTTTACCCTGGGGAGACTATGGCTACACCTTC.

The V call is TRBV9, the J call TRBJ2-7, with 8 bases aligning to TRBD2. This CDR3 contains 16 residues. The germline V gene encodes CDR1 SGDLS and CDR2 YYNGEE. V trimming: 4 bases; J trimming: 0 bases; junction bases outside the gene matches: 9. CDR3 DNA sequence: TGTGCCAGCAGCCCCCGGACTAGCACAGCCTCCTACGAGCAGTACTTC. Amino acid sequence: CASSPRTSTASYEQYF.

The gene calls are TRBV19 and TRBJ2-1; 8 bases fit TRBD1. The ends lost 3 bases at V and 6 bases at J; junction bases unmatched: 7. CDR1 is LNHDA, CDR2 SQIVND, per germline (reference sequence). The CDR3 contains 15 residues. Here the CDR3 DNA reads TGTGCCAGTAGTATCGGTTTACAGGGGGGCAATGAGCAGTTCTTC. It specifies CASSIGLQGGNEQFF.

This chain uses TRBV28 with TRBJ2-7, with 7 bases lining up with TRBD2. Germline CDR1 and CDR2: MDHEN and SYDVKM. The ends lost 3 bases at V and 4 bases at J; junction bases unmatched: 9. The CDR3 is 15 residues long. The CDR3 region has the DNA TGTGCCAGCAGTTTCTTTGGACTAGGGGTTTACGAGCAGTACTTC. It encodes CASSFFGLGVYEQYF.

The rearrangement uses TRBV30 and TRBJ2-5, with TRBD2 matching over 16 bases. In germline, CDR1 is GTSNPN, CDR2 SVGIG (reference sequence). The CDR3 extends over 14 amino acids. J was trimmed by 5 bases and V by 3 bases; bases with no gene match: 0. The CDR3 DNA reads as TGTGCCTGGAGGGGACTAGCGGGGGGGGAGACCCAGTACTTC. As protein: CAWRGLAGGETQYF.

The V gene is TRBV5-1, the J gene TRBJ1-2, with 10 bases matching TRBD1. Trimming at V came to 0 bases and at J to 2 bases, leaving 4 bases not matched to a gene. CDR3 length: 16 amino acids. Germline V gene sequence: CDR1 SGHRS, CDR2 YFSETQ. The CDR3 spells CASSLDRDRGNYGYTF. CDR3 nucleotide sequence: TGCGCCAGCAGCTTGGACCGGGACAGGGGAAACTATGGCTACACCTTC.

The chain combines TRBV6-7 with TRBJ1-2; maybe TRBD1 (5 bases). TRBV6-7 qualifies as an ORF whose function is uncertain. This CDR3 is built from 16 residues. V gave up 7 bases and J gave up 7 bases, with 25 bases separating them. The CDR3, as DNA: TGTGCCAGCACTCCCATGGGGGGGACTACACCTTGTGGCTACACCTTC. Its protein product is CASTPMGGTTPCGYTF.

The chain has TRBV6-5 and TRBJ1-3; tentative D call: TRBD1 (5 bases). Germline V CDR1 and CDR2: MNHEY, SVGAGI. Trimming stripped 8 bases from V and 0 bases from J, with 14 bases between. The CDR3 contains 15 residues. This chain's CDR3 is CASGNRQNSGNTIYF. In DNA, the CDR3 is TGTGCCAGCGGTAACAGACAGAACTCTGGAAACACCATATATTTT.

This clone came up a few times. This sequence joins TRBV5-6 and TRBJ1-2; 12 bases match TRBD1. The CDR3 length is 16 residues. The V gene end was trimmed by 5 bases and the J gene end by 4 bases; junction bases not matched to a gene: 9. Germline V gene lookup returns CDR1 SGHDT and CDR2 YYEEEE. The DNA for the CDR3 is TGTGCCAGCAGAGGGACAGGGGGCTTCGAGGTCTATGGCTACACCTTC. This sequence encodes CASRGTGGFEVYGYTF.

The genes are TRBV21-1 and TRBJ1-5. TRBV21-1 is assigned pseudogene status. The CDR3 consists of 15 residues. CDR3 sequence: CASSKDAGSNQPQHF. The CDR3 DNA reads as TGTGCCAGCAGCAAAGATGCCGGGAGCAATCAGCCCCAGCATTTT.

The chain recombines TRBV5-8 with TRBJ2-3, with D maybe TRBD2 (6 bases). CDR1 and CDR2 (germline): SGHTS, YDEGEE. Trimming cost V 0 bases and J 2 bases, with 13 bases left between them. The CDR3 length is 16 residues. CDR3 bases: TGTGCCAGCAGCTTGGTAGGGCGGGGAAACACAGATACGCAGTATTTT. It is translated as CASSLVGRGNTDTQYF. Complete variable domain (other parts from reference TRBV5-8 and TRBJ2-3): EAGVTQSPTHLIKTRGQQATLRCSPISGHTSVYWYQQALGLGLQFLLWYDEGEERNRGNFPPRFSGRQFPNYSSELNVNALELEDSALYLCASSLVGRGNTDTQYFGPGTRLTVL.

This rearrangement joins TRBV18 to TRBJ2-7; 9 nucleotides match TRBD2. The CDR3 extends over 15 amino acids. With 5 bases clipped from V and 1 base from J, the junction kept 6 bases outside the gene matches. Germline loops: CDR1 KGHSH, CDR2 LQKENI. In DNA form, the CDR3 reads TGTGCCAGCTCATTAGCGGGAGAGAGTTCCTACGAGCAGTACTTC. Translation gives CASSLAGESSYEQYF.

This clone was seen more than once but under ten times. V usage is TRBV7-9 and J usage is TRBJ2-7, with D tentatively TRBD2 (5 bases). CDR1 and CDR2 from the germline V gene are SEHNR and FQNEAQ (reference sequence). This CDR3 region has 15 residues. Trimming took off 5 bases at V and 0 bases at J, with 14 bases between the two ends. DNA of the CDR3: TGTGCCAGCAGCCCATTAGCGTCCAGCTCCTACGAGCAGTACTTC. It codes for CASSPLASSSYEQYF.

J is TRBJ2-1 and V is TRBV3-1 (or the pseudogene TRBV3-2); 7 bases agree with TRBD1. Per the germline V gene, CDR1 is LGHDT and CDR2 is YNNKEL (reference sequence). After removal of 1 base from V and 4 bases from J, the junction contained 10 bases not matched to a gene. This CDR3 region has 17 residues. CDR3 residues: CASSQADRQGHYNEQFF. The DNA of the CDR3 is TGTGCCAGCAGCCAAGCCGATAGACAGGGACATTACAATGAGCAGTTCTTC.

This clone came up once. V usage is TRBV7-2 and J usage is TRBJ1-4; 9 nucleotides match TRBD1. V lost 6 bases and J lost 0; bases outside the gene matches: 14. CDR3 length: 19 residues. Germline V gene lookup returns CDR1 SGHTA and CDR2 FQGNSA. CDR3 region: CASRSRTGTGTATNEKLFF. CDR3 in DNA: TGTGCCAGCAGATCCCGAACCGGGACAGGGACGGCAACTAATGAAAAACTGTTTTTT.